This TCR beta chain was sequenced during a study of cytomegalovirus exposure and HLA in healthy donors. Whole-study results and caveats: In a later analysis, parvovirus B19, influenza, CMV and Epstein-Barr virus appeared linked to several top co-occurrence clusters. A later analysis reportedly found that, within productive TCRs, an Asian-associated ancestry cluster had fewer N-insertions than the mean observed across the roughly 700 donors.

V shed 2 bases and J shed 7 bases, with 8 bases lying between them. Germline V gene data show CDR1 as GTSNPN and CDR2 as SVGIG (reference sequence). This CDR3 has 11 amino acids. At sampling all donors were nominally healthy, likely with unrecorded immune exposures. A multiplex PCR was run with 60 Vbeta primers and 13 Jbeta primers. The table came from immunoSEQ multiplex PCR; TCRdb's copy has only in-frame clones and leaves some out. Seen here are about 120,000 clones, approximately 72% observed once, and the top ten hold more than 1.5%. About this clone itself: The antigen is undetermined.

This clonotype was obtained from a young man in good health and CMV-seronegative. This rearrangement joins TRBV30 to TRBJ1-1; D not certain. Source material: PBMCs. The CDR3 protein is CAWSRTCEAFF. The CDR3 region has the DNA TGTGCCTGGAGTAGGACTTGTGAAGCTTTCTTT.